This T cell receptor beta chain was sequenced for a study of T cell responses to AZD1222 COVID-19 vaccine. This clone was recorded only once. Its antigen is currently unknown. The assay was immunoSEQ multiplex PCR, and TCRdb's table has in-frame clones only and misses some. Of some 60,000 clones listed, more than 60% were seen once; the top ten hold approximately 3.5%. Study observations and caveats: Two doses of AZD1222 preceded a rise in Spike-specific TCR breadth and depth.

The CDR3 totals 14 residues. Germline loops: CDR1 MGHRA, CDR2 YSYEKL. Trimming stripped 0 bases from V and 2 bases from J, with 7 bases between. This sequence joins TRBV4-1 and TRBJ1-2; D uncertain. The clonotype was recovered from an adult who received the AZD1222 COVID-19 vaccine. The material sequenced was peripheral blood, taken 28 days after the second AZD1222 dose. CDR3 sequence reads: CASSQENSNYGYTF. The CDR3 region has the DNA TGCGCCAGCAGCCAAGAAAACAGCAACTATGGCTACACCTTC.